One and the same sample provided the 22 T cell receptor beta chains below, sequenced in a study of identical twins. TCRdb used MiXCR to reprocess the 5' RACE reads, holding one entry per CDR3 protein. The data show fewer than 550,000 distinct CDR3 sequences, about 15% seen once. The same data also went into a second study, on yellow fever vaccine responses in identical twins.

What was sequenced was CD4+ T cells sorted from blood. The receptors originated from a woman aged 18-29 years in good health.

This clonotype was observed a few times. The V and J genes are TRBV28 and TRBJ2-7; possible D gene TRBD2, 5 bases. The V and J ends lost 5 bases and 6 bases respectively, with 14 bases between them. The CDR3 sequence is 13 residues long. Germline CDR1 reads MDHEN; CDR2 reads SYDVKM. The CDR3 DNA sequence: TGTGCCAGCAGTCCCCCCGGGGTTGGCGAGCAGTACGTC. Translation gives CASSPPGVGEQYV.

The V gene is TRBV3-1, the J gene TRBJ2-7; D is possibly TRBD1 or TRBD2 (5 bases each). Germline CDR1 is LGHDT and CDR2 is YNNKEL (reference sequence). The CDR3 has 14 residues. V lost 3 bases, J lost 4 bases, and 13 bases lay in between. The CDR3 protein is CASSQSGPLYEQYF. CDR3 DNA: TGTGCCAGCAGCCAGTCGGGACCCCTATACGAGCAGTACTTC.

In its sample, this clonotype was seen a few times. The genes are TRBV9 and TRBJ2-2, with D unclear. With 1 base removed from V and 5 bases from J, the gap between germline ends came to 15 bases. Germline CDR1 and CDR2: SGDLS and YYNGEE. The CDR3 contains 16 residues. CDR3 protein: CASSVLGAPGTGELFF. The DNA of the CDR3 is TGTGCCAGCAGCGTACTTGGAGCGCCCGGGACCGGGGAGCTGTTTTTT.

The chain links TRBV14 to TRBJ1-6; D unresolved. In germline, CDR1 is SGHDN, CDR2 FVKESK. V lost 6 bases and J lost 0, with 9 bases in between. This CDR3 region has 15 residues. CDR3 residues: CASRSESSYNSPLHF. CDR3 in DNA: TGTGCCAGCAGGTCGGAGAGCTCCTATAATTCACCCCTCCACTTT. Full variable domain (outside the CDR3, taken from reference TRBV14 and TRBJ1-6): EAGVTQFPSHSVIEKGQTVTLRCDPISGHDNLYWYRRVMGKEIKFLLHFVKESKQDESGMPNNRFLAERTGGTYSTLKVQPAELEDSGVYFCASRSESSYNSPLHFGNGTRLTVT.

This clonotype was counted between two and nine times. The chain uses TRBV20-1 and TRBJ1-2, with D possibly matching TRBD1 (5 bases). This CDR3 region has 14 residues. The V gene lost 0 bases and the J gene lost 8 bases, with 16 bases spanning the gap. Germline V CDR1 and CDR2: DFQATT, SNEGSKA (reference sequence). The CDR3 DNA reads TGCAGTGCTAGAGATCAAGGGACTGGGGGAGGCTACACCTTC. This encodes CSARDQGTGGGYTF.

The chain couples TRBV5-5 to TRBJ2-1; tentatively, D is TRBD1 (6 bases). Per germline, CDR1 SGHKS and CDR2 YYEKEE (reference sequence). The CDR3 has 15 residues. Trimming removed 3 bases from V and 3 bases from J, with 13 bases in between. This CDR3 reads CASSSGVGGYNEQFF. DNA of the CDR3: TGTGCCAGCAGCTCAGGGGTAGGTGGCTACAATGAGCAGTTCTTC.

The chain joins TRBV20-1 to TRBJ1-2, with D possibly matching TRBD1 (6 bases). The CDR3 contains 13 residues. Deletions cut 7 bases from V and 1 base from J, with 13 bases between. CDR1 and CDR2 from the germline V gene are DFQATT and SNEGSKA (reference sequence). The CDR3 nucleotides read TGCAGTGGTCGGGGGCAGGGTAACTATGGCTACACCTTC. This encodes CSGRGQGNYGYTF.

The chain couples TRBV5-1 to TRBJ2-1; 11 bases align to TRBD2. The CDR3 spans 19 residues. The germline V gene encodes CDR1 SGHRS and CDR2 YFSETQ. Unmatched junction bases numbered 10, after V lost 0 bases and J lost 2 bases. The CDR3 bases are TGCGCCAGCAGCTTGGCTGTCCTAGCGGGGGGCCAGGCCTACAATGAGCAGTTCTTC. Translated: CASSLAVLAGGQAYNEQFF.

This clonotype was seen ten or more times. The chain joins TRBV3-1 to TRBJ2-1; 9 nucleotides match TRBD2. The CDR3 runs to 15 residues. CDR1 is LGHDT and CDR2 is YNNKEL in the germline V gene (reference sequence). J was trimmed by 7 bases and V by 0 bases; bases with no gene match: 4. The chain's CDR3 is CASSQDPAGGNEQFF. The CDR3 DNA follows: TGTGCCAGCAGCCAAGACCCAGCGGGAGGAAATGAGCAGTTCTTC.

V usage is TRBV12-3 or TRBV12-4 and J usage is TRBJ1-2; 7 bases match TRBD1. V lost 8 bases, J lost 8 bases, and 11 bases stayed unmatched. The CDR3 covers 13 residues. CDR3 protein: CASVHTGEDGYTF. In nucleotides, the CDR3 is TGTGCCAGCGTACATACAGGGGAGGACGGCTACACCTTC.

This clonotype was counted only a few times. The V gene is TRBV5-4, the J gene TRBJ2-6, with a possible D match to TRBD2 (5 bases). Trimming stripped 2 bases from V and 0 bases from J, with 18 bases between. The germline V gene has CDR1 SGHNT and CDR2 YYREEE (reference sequence). This CDR3 comprises 19 residues. The CDR3 region has the DNA TGTGCCAGCAGCTTAGGTGTTGGGCTAGCAACCTCTGGGGCCAACGTCCTGACTTTC. Its protein is CASSLGVGLATSGANVLTF.

The chain is built from TRBV12-3 or TRBV12-4 and TRBJ2-1, with TRBD1 matching over 9 bases. The CDR3 contains 15 residues. With V trimmed by 6 bases and J by 7 bases, 10 bases remained unmatched. The CDR3 loop is CASRDGDRAWNEQFF. In nucleotides, the CDR3 is TGTGCCAGCAGGGATGGGGACAGGGCCTGGAATGAGCAGTTCTTC.

This chain connects TRBV5-1 to TRBJ2-1, with 9 bases matching TRBD2. CDR1 SGHRS and CDR2 YFSETQ come from the germline V gene. This CDR3 contains 16 residues. The V and J ends lost 4 bases and 10 bases, in that order; junction bases with no gene match: 15. In DNA form, the CDR3 reads TGCGCCAGCAGCCCTTCTGGCGGGGGGGCCGGGGTGGAGCAGTTCTTC. Amino acid sequence: CASSPSGGGAGVEQFF. Supplemented by reference TRBV5-1 and TRBJ2-1, the full variable domain reads KAGVTQTPRYLIKTRGQQVTLSCSPISGHRSVSWYQQTPGQGLQFLFEYFSETQRNKGNFPGRFSGRQFSNSRSEMNVSTLELGDSALYLCASSPSGGGAGVEQFFGPGTRLTVL.

This clonotype was recorded at least ten times. V gene TRBV6-6 combines with J gene TRBJ2-1; D not certain. Trimming took 8 bases from V and 3 from J, leaving 8 bases between them. In germline, CDR1 is MNHNY, CDR2 SVGAGI (reference sequence). The CDR3 runs 12 residues. The DNA of the CDR3 is TGTGCCAGCGGGTTAGGCTACAATGAGCAGTTCTTC. Amino acid sequence: CASGLGYNEQFF.

This clonotype has ten or more counts. This chain links TRBV5-1 with TRBJ2-1; TRBD2 matches 8 bases. The CDR3 is made up of 15 amino acids. The germline V gene has CDR1 SGHRS and CDR2 YFSETQ. After removal of 0 bases from V and 6 bases from J, the junction contained 5 bases not matched to a gene. The DNA for the CDR3 is TGCGCCAGCAGCTTGGCCAGGACTAGCCTCAATGAGCAGTTCTTC. Its protein product is CASSLARTSLNEQFF. Drawing the rest from reference TRBV5-1 and TRBJ2-1, the complete variable domain is KAGVTQTPRYLIKTRGQQVTLSCSPISGHRSVSWYQQTPGQGLQFLFEYFSETQRNKGNFPGRFSGRQFSNSRSEMNVSTLELGDSALYLCASSLARTSLNEQFFGPGTRLTVL.

The chain couples TRBV27 to TRBJ2-1, with D unresolved. This CDR3 spans 12 amino acids. V dropped 11 bases and J dropped 6 bases, with 14 bases sitting between them. The germline V gene has CDR1 MNHEY and CDR2 SMNVEV (reference sequence). The CDR3 DNA sequence: TGTGCCGCCCGTTACCTCGGCAATGAGCAGTTCTTC. Its protein product is CAARYLGNEQFF.

This clonotype was counted many times. J is TRBJ2-6 and V is TRBV10-3; D ambiguous. Germline V lookup: CDR1 ENHRY, CDR2 SYGVKD. V lost 5 bases and J lost 0, with 8 bases in between. There are 15 residues in the CDR3. The CDR3 DNA reads as TGTGCCATCAGTTCAGGAATCTCTGGGGCCAACGTCCTGACTTTC. Encoded protein: CAISSGISGANVLTF.

V gene TRBV9 combines with J gene TRBJ2-2; D unresolved. The length of the CDR3 is 17 residues. Germline V lookup: CDR1 SGDLS, CDR2 YYNGEE. Trimming stripped 3 bases from V and 0 bases from J, with 15 bases between. CDR3 in DNA: TGTGCCAGCAGCGATCCCATAGGTCGTACGAACACCGGGGAGCTGTTTTTT. This codes for CASSDPIGRTNTGELFF.

This clonotype was counted a few times. The V and J genes are TRBV5-1 and TRBJ2-5; 7 nucleotides agree with TRBD1. Trimming cost V 3 bases and J 0 bases; bases outside gene matches: 8. The length of the CDR3 is 16 residues. In germline, CDR1 is SGHRS, CDR2 YFSETQ. This chain's CDR3 is CASSSSPRGNQETQYF. CDR3 sequence (DNA): TGCGCCAGCAGCTCGTCCCCCAGGGGGAACCAAGAGACCCAGTACTTC.

This clonotype showed up just a few times. The chain links TRBV20-1 to TRBJ2-7; D is ambiguous. Per the germline V gene, CDR1 is DFQATT and CDR2 is SNEGSKA (reference sequence). The CDR3 is 14 amino acids. Trimming left V 3 bases short and J 7 bases short, with 19 bases between. CDR3 in DNA: TGCAGTGCTAGTATATTGGCAGCGAAATCAGAGCAGTACTTC. Protein product: CSASILAAKSEQYF.

This clonotype was counted at least ten times. V gene TRBV2 combines with J gene TRBJ1-2, with D possibly TRBD1 on 5 matching bases. The CDR3 is made up of 13 amino acids. CDR1 and CDR2 (germline): SNHLY, FYNNEI. The V gene lost 6 bases and the J gene lost 0 bases, with 8 bases spanning the gap. CDR3 in DNA: TGTGCCAGCAGAGGGACGGCTAACTATGGCTACACCTTC. This codes for CASRGTANYGYTF.

The chain is built from TRBV10-3 and TRBJ2-1; 10 bases are a match to TRBD2. Per the germline V gene, CDR1 is ENHRY and CDR2 is SYGVKD. This CDR3 spans 14 amino acids. J lost 0 bases, V lost 11 bases, and 4 bases had no gene match. The DNA for the CDR3 is TGTGCCCACGAGCGGGAGGGCTCCTACAATGAGCAGTTCTTC. The encoded protein is CAHEREGSYNEQFF.